In its sample, the clone carrying this TCR beta chain was seen a few times. This record belongs to a study of T cell responses to AZD1222 COVID-19 vaccine. Looking at the study overall: Pooled in the analysis were second doses at about 4 or about 12 weeks.

TCRdb's copy holds only in-frame clones and misses some; the assay was immunoSEQ multiplex PCR. The data contain more than 95,000 clones, about 90% of them singletons. J gave up 2 bases and V 0 bases, and 2 bases lay outside the gene matches. Germline CDR1 SGHRS, CDR2 YFSETQ. This CDR3 comprises 15 residues. Sequencing was performed on peripheral blood, taken on day 0 of AZD1222 vaccination. V and J are TRBV5-1 and TRBJ2-1; 7 bases fit TRBD1. The TCR originated in an adult in good health. CDR3 nucleotides: TGCGCCAGCAGCTTGGAAGGGGGCACCTACAATGAGCAGTTCTTC. It is translated as CASSLEGGTYNEQFF. Variable domain in full (rest from reference TRBV5-1 and TRBJ2-1): KAGVTQTPRYLIKTRGQQVTLSCSPISGHRSVSWYQQTPGQGLQFLFEYFSETQRNKGNFPGRFSGRQFSNSRSEMNVSTLELGDSALYLCASSLEGGTYNEQFFGPGTRLTVL.